A single sample gave rise to the 26 T cell receptor beta chains below, sequenced in a study of T cell responses to AZD1222 COVID-19 vaccine. Libraries were prepared by immunoSEQ multiplex PCR; TCRdb keeps only in-frame clonotypes and omits some of them. Among approximately 210,000 clones listed, approximately 94% were seen once. The material sequenced was peripheral blood, taken 28 days after the second dose of the MenACWY control vaccine. These receptors all come from an adult who received the MenACWY meningococcal vaccine as a control.

This clone has just one count. This sequence joins TRBV6-5 and TRBJ1-1; no reliable D call. Germline CDR1 is MNHEY and CDR2 is SVGAGI. This CDR3 has 12 residues. V dropped 0 bases and J dropped 11 bases, with 10 bases sitting between them. CDR3 amino acids: CASSYSGGRAFF. CDR3 DNA sequence: TGTGCCAGCAGTTACTCGGGAGGGAGGGCTTTCTTT.

CDR3 in DNA: TGTGCCAGCAGCCGGACAGGGGCTAACTATGGCTACACCTTC. This codes for CASSRTGANYGYTF. The chain carries TRBV6-5 and TRBJ1-2; 9 nucleotides agree with TRBD1. Germline V gene sequence: CDR1 MNHEY, CDR2 SVGAGI. Trimming at V came to 6 bases and at J to 0 bases, leaving 2 bases not matched to a gene. The CDR3 covers 14 residues.

V and J are TRBV5-4 and TRBJ1-1; perhaps TRBD1 as D (5 bases). Trimming took off 4 bases at V and 1 base at J, with 8 bases between the two ends. CDR1 and CDR2 (germline): SGHNT, YYREEE (reference sequence). The CDR3 covers 13 residues. CDR3 nucleotides: TGTGCCAGCAGCCCCGGGGCGAACACTGAAGCTTTCTTT. This gives the protein CASSPGANTEAFF.

The chain couples TRBV19 to TRBJ2-7; TRBD2 matches 7 bases. Losses at the gene ends were 3 bases for V and 0 bases for J; bases not matched to a gene: 5. CDR1 is LNHDA and CDR2 is SQIVND in the germline V gene (reference sequence). The CDR3 has 15 residues. The CDR3 spells CASSIAGEGSYEQYF. The CDR3 nucleotides are TGTGCCAGTAGTATTGCGGGGGAGGGCTCCTACGAGCAGTACTTC.

The V call is TRBV28, the J call TRBJ1-2, with a possible D match to TRBD1 (6 bases). Germline V CDR1 and CDR2: MDHEN, SYDVKM. The CDR3 sequence is 13 residues long. Trimming shortened V by 2 bases and J by 10 bases, and 14 bases separated the two germline ends. CDR3 bases: TGTGCCAGCAGTTTAACAGGGTATGGATTCTACACCTTC. Amino acid sequence: CASSLTGYGFYTF.

This chain connects TRBV7-3 to TRBJ1-1; possible D gene TRBD1, 6 bases. Trimming cost V 5 bases and J 1 base, with 14 bases left between them. In germline, CDR1 is SGHTA, CDR2 FQGTGA. The CDR3 spans 15 residues. The CDR3 DNA is TGTGCCAGCAGCCCGGGTCCACAGGGGAACACTGAAGCTTTCTTT. It codes for CASSPGPQGNTEAFF.

The chain combines TRBV5-5 with TRBJ2-7; D is ambiguous. Germline CDR1 and CDR2: SGHKS and YYEKEE (reference sequence). The CDR3 has 14 amino acids. V lost 0 bases and J 3 bases, leaving 10 bases between the germline ends. The CDR3, as DNA: TGTGCCAGCAGCTTGGGTCCAGCCAACTACGAGCAGTACTTC. Residues: CASSLGPANYEQYF.

The DNA for the CDR3 is TGTGCCAGCAGCTTGGTTGTAGCGGGAGTTTTTGGGGAGACCCAGTACTTC. It yields the protein CASSLVVAGVFGETQYF. The chain uses TRBV5-4 and TRBJ2-5; 9 bases are shared with TRBD2. Germline CDR1 SGHNT, CDR2 YYREEE (reference sequence). The CDR3 runs 17 residues. V lost 0 bases to trimming and J lost 5 bases; unmatched junction nucleotides: 11.

V is TRBV29-1 and J is TRBJ1-5; perhaps TRBD1 as D (5 bases). This CDR3 contains 14 residues. CDR1 is SQVTM, CDR2 ANQGSEA, per germline. CDR3 sequence (DNA): TGCGCGGTCAGGGCCACGGGGTTCGATCAGCCCCAGCATTTT. It codes for CAVRATGFDQPQHF.

The chain has TRBV11-2 and TRBJ1-1; possible D gene TRBD1, 5 bases. The CDR3 runs 14 residues. V was cut by 5 bases and J by 5 bases, with 15 bases left in between. Germline V lookup: CDR1 SGHAT, CDR2 FQNNGV. Here the CDR3 DNA reads TGTGCCAGCAGCCAAACGGGGCGGAGGACTGAAGCTTTCTTT. Protein: CASSQTGRRTEAFF.

The rearrangement links TRBV19 to TRBJ2-7, with TRBD1 identical over 7 bases. The CDR3 runs to 13 residues. Trimming took 1 base from V and 3 from J; bases not matched to a gene: 0. Germline CDR1 LNHDA, CDR2 SQIVND (reference sequence). The CDR3 DNA sequence: TGTGCCAGTAGTATAGGGACAGGCTACGAGCAGTACTTC. It encodes CASSIGTGYEQYF.

This clone has a single count. The rearrangement uses TRBV11-2 and TRBJ2-5; 14 bases are shared with TRBD2. Germline trimming cut 2 bases from V and 5 bases from J; bases unmatched to any gene: 10. The CDR3 totals 18 residues. Germline V gives CDR1 SGHAT, CDR2 FQNNGV. CDR3 in DNA: TGTGCCAGCAGCTTATTGTCAGGGACTAGCGGGAGCGAGGAGACCCAGTACTTC. This codes for CASSLLSGTSGSEETQYF.

Concerning this clone itself: At the DNA level, this CDR3 is encoded by other sequences in the same sample as well. The chain has TRBV6-2 or TRBV6-3 and TRBJ2-3; a possible D gene is TRBD2 (6 bases). The germline gives CDR1 MNHEY, CDR2 SVGEGT. The ends were cut back, 2 bases at V and 3 bases at J, with 6 bases in the middle. The CDR3 covers 13 residues. This CDR3 is CASSYGGTDTQYF. CDR3 coding DNA: TGTGCCAGCAGTTACGGGGGGACAGATACGCAGTATTTT.

The chain recombines TRBV7-2 with TRBJ2-1; 8 positions agree with TRBD1. From germline, CDR1 is SGHTA and CDR2 FQGNSA. This CDR3 has 16 amino acids. V shed 1 base and J 6 bases; nucleotides not matched to a gene: 8. CDR3 amino acids: CASSLGAGGHSNEQFF. In DNA form, the CDR3 reads TGTGCCAGCAGCTTAGGGGCAGGGGGCCATTCCAATGAGCAGTTCTTC.

The chain combines TRBV4-1 with TRBJ1-2; unclear D gene. The CDR3 spans 16 residues. CDR1 and CDR2 from the germline V gene are MGHRA and YSYEKL. The V and J ends lost 0 bases and 0 bases respectively, with 11 bases between them. The CDR3 reads CASSQELREANYGYTF. The CDR3 bases are TGCGCCAGCAGCCAAGAGTTGAGAGAAGCTAACTATGGCTACACCTTC.

The gene calls are TRBV29-1 and TRBJ1-1; TRBD1 aligns across 7 bases. The CDR3 is 11 residues long. V was pared by 7 bases and J by 6 bases, with 5 bases of the junction left unmatched. Germline loops: CDR1 SQVTM, CDR2 ANQGSEA. CDR3 DNA sequence: TGCAGCGGCCGGACAGGCGCTGAAGCTTTCTTT. Translation: CSGRTGAEAFF.

The chain combines TRBV18 with TRBJ2-5; a weak D match, TRBD2 (6 bases). V was shortened by 3 bases and J by 0 bases, with 11 bases between the two germline ends. The CDR3 length is 15 residues. The germline V gene has CDR1 KGHSH and CDR2 LQKENI. The CDR3 region is CASSPRGMYQETQYF. The CDR3 DNA is TGTGCCAGCTCACCCCGGGGGATGTACCAAGAGACCCAGTACTTC.

This clone was observed a single time. The CDR3 sequence is CATPGDTGELFF. CDR3 in DNA: TGTGCCACCCCCGGGGACACCGGGGAGCTGTTTTTT. This chain connects TRBV28 to TRBJ2-2, with D perhaps TRBD2 (5 bases). The CDR3 has 12 residues. The V and J ends lost 10 bases and 3 bases respectively, with 9 bases between them. In germline, CDR1 is MDHEN, CDR2 SYDVKM. The variable domain in full, with the rest retrieved from reference TRBV28 and TRBJ2-2, is DVKVTQSSRYLVKRTGEKVFLECVQDMDHENMFWYRQDPGLGLRLIYFSYDVKMKEKGDIPEGYSVSREKKERFSLILESASTNQTSMYLCATPGDTGELFFGEGSRLTVL.

The chain uses TRBV4-1 and TRBJ1-5; D perhaps matches TRBD1 (6 bases). From germline, CDR1 is MGHRA and CDR2 YSYEKL. The CDR3 consists of 16 residues. Trimming took off 1 base at V and 2 bases at J, with 12 bases between the two ends. The CDR3 nucleotides are TGCGCCAGCAGCCAAGCGGCCGCAGGGGGCAATCAGCCCCAGCATTTT. Its translation is CASSQAAAGGNQPQHF.

The chain couples TRBV5-4 to TRBJ2-5, with D perhaps TRBD2 (5 bases). Germline V lookup: CDR1 SGHNT, CDR2 YYREEE (reference sequence). This CDR3 region has 13 residues. Between the trimmed V and J ends, which lost 4 bases and 0 bases, there was a span of 7 bases. CDR3 region: CASSPGYQETQYF. CDR3 DNA: TGTGCCAGCAGCCCGGGGTACCAAGAGACCCAGTACTTC.

This chain's CDR3 is CAISEPPQGIQYF. The CDR3, as DNA: TGTGCCATCAGTGAGCCCCCACAGGGCATTCAGTACTTC. The chain joins TRBV10-3 to TRBJ2-4, with D possibly TRBD1 on 6 matching bases. V lost 2 bases, J lost 9 bases, and 11 bases lay in between. Germline CDR1 and CDR2: ENHRY and SYGVKD. The CDR3 has 13 amino acids.

This CDR3 is CASSAGRLNYNEQFF. CDR3 in DNA: TGTGCCAGCAGCGCCGGGAGGTTGAACTACAATGAGCAGTTCTTC. The V gene is TRBV9, the J gene TRBJ2-1, with 7 nucleotides matching TRBD2. CDR3 length equals 15 residues. The V gene's germline CDR1 is SGDLS and CDR2 YYNGEE. The trim removed 3 bases at V and 3 bases at J, leaving 6 bases unmatched.

The chain couples TRBV7-9 to TRBJ2-5; D remains ambiguous. The CDR3 runs to 14 residues. V gave up 1 base and J gave up 2 bases, with 8 bases separating them. Germline V gives CDR1 SEHNR, CDR2 FQNEAQ (reference sequence). CDR3 amino acids: CASSLEGQQETQYF. The CDR3 DNA is TGTGCCAGCAGCTTAGAGGGCCAACAAGAGACCCAGTACTTC.

This chain uses TRBV28 with TRBJ2-7; unclear D gene. V was clipped by 7 bases and J by 7 bases, with 14 bases between them. The CDR3 extends over 12 amino acids. CDR1 and CDR2 from the germline V gene are MDHEN and SYDVKM. The chain's CDR3 is CASTDGRWEQYF. The CDR3, as DNA: TGTGCCAGCACGGACGGCCGGTGGGAGCAGTACTTC.

This clone showed up just a few times. The rearrangement uses TRBV5-5 and TRBJ2-7; D gene uncertain. The CDR3 is 11 residues long. Trimming removed 0 bases from V and 3 bases from J, with 1 base in between. Looked up from germline, CDR1 is SGHKS and CDR2 is YYEKEE (reference sequence). CDR3 amino acids: CASSLDYEQYF. CDR3 bases: TGTGCCAGCAGCTTGGACTACGAGCAGTACTTC. Full variable domain (remainder filled in from reference TRBV5-5 and TRBJ2-7): DAGVTQSPTHLIKTRGQQVTLRCSPISGHKSVSWYQQVLGQGPQFIFQYYEKEERGRGNFPDRFSARQFPNYSSELNVNALLLGDSALYLCASSLDYEQYFGPGTRLTVT.

This clone was counted ten times or more. The rearrangement links TRBV4-1 to TRBJ1-1, with D tentatively TRBD1 (6 bases). Germline V lookup: CDR1 MGHRA, CDR2 YSYEKL. The CDR3 runs 15 residues. V gave up 1 base and J gave up 5 bases, with 14 bases separating them. CDR3 amino acids: CASSQGEGDRTEAFF. CDR3 DNA sequence: TGCGCCAGCAGCCAAGGAGAGGGGGATCGAACTGAAGCTTTCTTT.